A selection of T cell receptor beta chains follows, all from one sample in a study of response to subunit inactivated influenza vaccine. One entry per CDR3 protein results from TCRdb running MiXCR on the RT-PCR reads. The table lists around 710,000 distinct CDR3 sequences, more than 11% of them singletons. Source: PBMCs from blood, taken 14 days before vaccination. These receptors were obtained from a middle-aged man who received an inactivated influenza vaccine. Both conserved end residues are part of each CDR3. D genes are given only for firm matches. The listing skips clone size in some rows; elsewhere it reads once, few, many or a size class.

d_call	v_call	j_call	clone_size	cdr3_aa	cdr3_nt
-	TRBV7-2	TRBJ2-2	-	CASSLGQFNAGELFF	TGTGCCAGCAGCTTAGGACAGTTCAACGCCGGGGAGCTGTTTTTT
TRBD2	TRBV25-1	TRBJ2-7	-	CATPGGGLVHEQYF	TGTGCCACTCCAGGCGGGGGTCTAGTCCACGAGCAGTACTTC
TRBD2	TRBV20-1	TRBJ2-1	-	CSARDLGRRTSGFYNEQFF	TGCAGTGCTAGAGATCTCGGACGAAGAACTAGCGGGTTCTACAATGAGCAGTTCTTC
-	TRBV19	TRBJ1-1	few	CATRGPGLKNTEAFF	TGTGCCACCCGGGGCCCGGGACTTAAGAACACTGAAGCTTTCTTT
-	TRBV2	TRBJ2-1	few	CASSTDSSPYNEQFF	TGTGCCAGCAGCACTGACAGCTCACCCTACAATGAGCAGTTCTTC
-	TRBV20-1	TRBJ1-6	-	CSAPKGTSSYNSPLHF	TGCAGTGCACCGAAAGGGACTAGCTCCTATAATTCACCCCTCCACTTT
-	TRBV29-1	TRBJ1-5	-	CSVGEGAALQQLQPQHF	TGCAGCGTTGGGGAGGGCGCGGCCCTCCAACAGCTTCAGCCCCAGCATTTT
TRBD1	TRBV4-3	TRBJ2-6	few	CASSQDRGRAGANVLTF	TGCGCCAGCAGCCAAGACAGGGGGCGCGCTGGGGCCAACGTCCTGACTTTC
TRBD2	TRBV7-9	TRBJ2-2	-	CASSSRLAGDTGELFF	TGTGCCAGCAGCTCCAGACTAGCGGGGGACACCGGGGAGCTGTTTTTT
-	TRBV28	TRBJ1-5	few	CASSQTGGIGFDQPQHF	TGTGCCAGCAGTCAAACCGGGGGGATCGGGTTCGATCAGCCCCAGCATTTT
-	TRBV7-2	TRBJ2-1	-	CASSYAGTAYNEQFF	TGTGCCAGCAGCTACGCGGGGACAGCCTACAATGAGCAGTTCTTC
-	TRBV20-1	TRBJ2-6	once	CSARDLQPGANVLTF	TGCAGTGCTAGAGATCTTCAGCCGGGGGCCAACGTCCTGACTTTC
TRBD2	TRBV7-2	TRBJ2-3	many	CASSLVAGGPHTQYF	TGTGCCAGCAGCTTGGTAGCGGGGGGGCCTCATACGCAGTATTTT